This TCR beta chain came from a study of T cells in Graves' hyperthyroidism and ophthalmopathy. Study results and caveats: In the blood, most expanded thyroid clonotypes above 0.001 appeared as well. Ophthalmopathy, as predicted by the model, came a median around 6.7 months after the prediction.

It was RNA transcripts that yielded the amplified TCR beta CDR3 regions. HTBI primers were employed in a first-round RT-PCR of the TCR CDR3. From the multiplex PCR reads, TCRdb called clonotypes with MiXCR, one entry per CDR3 protein. The sample lists fewer than 550,000 distinct CDR3 sequences; 24% were seen once. Between the trimmed V and J ends, which lost 6 bases and 6 bases, there was a span of 30 bases. CDR1 and CDR2 (germline): DFQATT, SNEGSKA (reference sequence). CDR3 length: 17 residues. In the ophthalmopathy cohort, Clinical Activity Score was at least 3, NOSPECS grade at least 4, and duration under 3 months. Any patient presenting with uncontrolled infection, other autoimmune disease, pregnancy or lactation was left out. In its sample, this clonotype was seen many times. Its antigen is undetermined.

The sequence derives from a woman in her twenties or thirties with Graves' ophthalmopathy. Sequenced input: blood. The J gene is TRBJ2-7, the V gene TRBV20-1, with D possibly being TRBD2 (7 bases). In DNA form, the CDR3 reads TGCAGTGCGGAGCGCCAAGACGGGGGGCTATACGGGCGCGAGCAGTACTTC. Encoded protein: CSAERQDGGLYGREQYF.